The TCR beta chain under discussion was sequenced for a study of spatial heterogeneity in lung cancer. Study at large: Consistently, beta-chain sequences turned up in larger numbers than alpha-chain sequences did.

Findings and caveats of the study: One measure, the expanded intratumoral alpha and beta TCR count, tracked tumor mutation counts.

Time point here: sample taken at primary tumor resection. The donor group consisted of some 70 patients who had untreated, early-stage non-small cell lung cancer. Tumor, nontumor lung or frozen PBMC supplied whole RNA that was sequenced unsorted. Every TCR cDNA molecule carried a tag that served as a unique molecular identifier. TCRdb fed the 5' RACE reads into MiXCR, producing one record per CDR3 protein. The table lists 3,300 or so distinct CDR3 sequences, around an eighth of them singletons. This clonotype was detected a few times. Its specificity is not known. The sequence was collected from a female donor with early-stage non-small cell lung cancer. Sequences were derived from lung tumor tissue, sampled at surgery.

The chain's CDR3 is CASSQVGDRNTEAFF. CDR3 coding DNA: TGCGCCAGCAGCCAAGTCGGGGACCGGAACACTGAAGCTTTCTTT. The gene calls are TRBV4-1 and TRBJ1-1; perhaps TRBD1 as D (5 bases). The germline V gene has CDR1 MGHRA and CDR2 YSYEKL. The CDR3 has 15 amino acids. The V and J ends lost 1 base and 1 base respectively, with 10 bases between them.